These T cell receptor beta chains were read from a single sample in a study of T-cell reconstitution after alpha-beta-depleted transplantation in children. TCRdb itself ran the PCR reads through MiXCR, one entry per CDR3 protein. The sample consists of hundreds of thousands of distinct CDR3 sequences, around 15% of them appearing once. This material consisted of PBMCs, mostly from graft donor cells, taken 360 days after TCRalphabeta/CD19-depleted stem cell transplant. Receptor source: a boy under three years old who had a stem cell transplant for Wiskott-Aldrich syndrome, so the T cells may come from the graft donor. CDR3s include the opening cysteine and the closing phenylalanine or tryptophan. The order of the fields is CDR3 length, J gene, D gene, clone size, V gene, CDR3 DNA, CDR3 protein. A D gene is named only where the DNA matches it firmly. Clone size is given for some rows only: seen once, a few or many times, or a class if the clone is expanded.

>16|TRBJ2-4|NA|many|TRBV20-1
TGCAGTGCTAGAGATCCGACAGGTCGAAGCAAAAACATTCAGTACTTC
CSARDPTGRSKNIQYF
>12|TRBJ2-7|NA|NA|TRBV12-3/TRBV12-4
TGTGCCAGCACGACAGGCTCTGGGGAGCAGTACTTC
CASTTGSGEQYF
>14|TRBJ2-3|NA|NA|TRBV29-1
TGCAGCGTCGGCCGGGCCTTCCCGGCGGATTTCCAGTATTTT
CSVGRAFPADFQYF
>14|TRBJ2-2|TRBD2|few|TRBV5-1
TGCGCCAGCAGCTGGACTAGAAACACCGGGGAGCTGTTTTTT
CASSWTRNTGELFF
>12|TRBJ2-3|NA|few|TRBV6-6
TGTGCCAGCACGTTACTCGGGGATACGCAGTATTTT
CASTLLGDTQYF
>17|TRBJ2-2|NA|few|TRBV15
TGTGCCACCAGAAGCCCCAACGCGGGACTGGACACCGGGGAGCTGTTTTTT
CATRSPNAGLDTGELFF
>16|TRBJ2-3|TRBD2|NA|TRBV12-3/TRBV12-4
TGTGCCAGCAGTTCCCCAGCGGGAGGCAAGGGAGATACGCAGTATTTT
CASSSPAGGKGDTQYF
>14|TRBJ2-7|NA|few|TRBV18
TGTGCCAGCTCACCAGCAGGGCTCCTCTACGAGCAGTACTTC
CASSPAGLLYEQYF
>15|TRBJ2-3|NA|few|TRBV20-1
TGCAGTGCTAGAGACCCCCTCCGTTTAGCGGATACGCAGTATTTT
CSARDPLRLADTQYF
>15|TRBJ2-2|NA|NA|TRBV10-3
TGTGCCATCAGTGACCTTGGACCCTGGACCGGGGAGCTGTTTTTT
CAISDLGPWTGELFF
>15|TRBJ2-1|NA|NA|TRBV7-2
TGTGCCAGCAGCGTCAGGGGGGGACTCCTAAATGAGCAGTTCTTC
CASSVRGGLLNEQFF
>14|TRBJ2-7|TRBD1|NA|TRBV20-1
TGCAGTGCTAGTACGGACAGGGGCTCCTACGAGCAGTACTTC
CSASTDRGSYEQYF
>16|TRBJ2-5|NA|few|TRBV5-1
TGCGCCAGCAGCTTGTTTCGGGGAAATCCTCAAGAGACCCAGTACTTC
CASSLFRGNPQETQYF
>15|TRBJ2-1|NA|NA|TRBV10-3
TGTGCCATCAGCCCGGATAGCGGAAACCACAATGAGCAGTTCTTC
CAISPDSGNHNEQFF
>15|TRBJ2-5|TRBD2|NA|TRBV12-3/TRBV12-4
TGTGCCAGCAGTTTGGGGGGGACTCCGAAAGAGACCCAGTACTTC
CASSLGGTPKETQYF
>13|TRBJ2-3|NA|NA|TRBV24-1
TGTGCCACCCGGGGAGGGGGTGCAGATACGCAGTATTTT
CATRGGGADTQYF
>16|TRBJ2-5|TRBD2|NA|TRBV20-1
TGCAGTGCTAGGGACCGACTAGCGGATCTACAAGAGACCCAGTACTTC
CSARDRLADLQETQYF
>11|TRBJ2-5|NA|few|TRBV11-2
TGTGCCAGCAGTACTACTGGGACCCAGTACTTC
CASSTTGTQYF
>13|TRBJ1-1|NA|NA|TRBV29-1
TGCAGCGTTCCGGGACGGACGAACACTGAAGCTTTCTTT
CSVPGRTNTEAFF
>16|TRBJ2-2|TRBD1|few|TRBV4-3
TGCGCCAGCAGCAAGGGTAGGGGGCCCGACACCGGGGAGCTGTTTTTT
CASSKGRGPDTGELFF
>14|TRBJ2-5|NA|NA|TRBV7-9
TGTGCCACTTCGCTAAGGAGTGCAAGAGAGACCCAGTACTTC
CATSLRSARETQYF
>15|TRBJ2-2|NA|NA|TRBV24-1
TGTGCCACCAGTGATTGGACCGTTTACACCGGGGAGCTGTTTTTT
CATSDWTVYTGELFF
>15|TRBJ2-2|TRBD2|NA|TRBV12-3/TRBV12-4
TGTGCCAGCAGTCCCGTGCTAGCGGGAAACGGGGAGCTGTTTTTT
CASSPVLAGNGELFF
>11|TRBJ2-1|NA|many|TRBV24-1
TGTGCCACCGACTCACACAATGAGCAGTTCTTC
CATDSHNEQFF
>14|TRBJ1-6|NA|NA|TRBV2
TGTGCCAGCAGTGAAAGCATAGCTAATTCACCCCTCCACTTT
CASSESIANSPLHF
>13|TRBJ1-5|NA|few|TRBV5-1
TGCGCCAGCAGGGAATCGGTTGATCAGCCCCAGCATTTT
CASRESVDQPQHF